Presented here are 18 T cell receptor beta chains from one specimen sequenced in a study of CD8+ T cells in alopecia areata. Isolated RNA was reverse transcribed into cDNA used as the sequencing template. Measured with immunoSEQ multiplex PCR; TCRdb has only the in-frame clones, and not every one. The record shows over 250,000 clones for this sample, with no singletons present. Cutaneous lymph nodes were pooled and cells sorted by CD4, CD8alpha, NKG2D, NKG2ACE and more. Sequenced sample: CD4+ T cells sorted from a lymph node. These receptors came from a C3H/HeJ mouse with alopecia areata. The strain's MHC type: H2-k.

This clone showed up just a few times. This clone may be a read error of a much larger clone one base away. The gene names given are mouse names. With the read ending 4 residues before the CDR3 end, the germline J gene is used to fill in that end. This sequence joins TRBV4 and TRBJ2-5; 9 bases line up with TRBD1. The trim removed 5 bases at V and 3 bases at J, leaving 0 bases unmatched. The length of the CDR3 is 13 residues. Germline V gene sequence: CDR1 LGHDT, CDR2 YNNKQL (reference sequence). Here the CDR3 reads CASSDRGQDTQYF. CDR3 bases read: TGTGCCAGCAGCGACAGGGGGCAAGAC.

With regard to this clone: The gene symbols are mouse symbols. Partial CDR3 DNA: TGTGCCTGGGGGGACTGGGCCTAT. This sequence encodes CAWGDWAY. The CDR3 in full is CAWGDWAYEQYF. The rearrangement links TRBV31 to TRBJ2-7, with TRBD2 matching over 9 bases. The CDR3 extends 4 residues past the end of the read, so its final part is completed from the germline J gene. Germline assignment: CDR1 GKSSPN and CDR2 SITVG. CDR3 size: 12 residues. The trim removed 5 bases at V and 2 bases at J, leaving 1 base unmatched.

About this clone: All gene names here are mouse names. The read gets to within 4 residues of the CDR3 end, and the germline J gene fills in the rest. The V and J genes are TRBV13-2 and TRBJ2-5; TRBD2 is a possible D gene (6 bases). The CDR3 contains 16 residues. Between the trimmed V and J ends, which lost 0 bases and 2 bases, there was a span of 13 bases. Germline CDR1 is NNHNN and CDR2 is SYGAGS (reference sequence). The CDR3 sequence: CASGDANWDGQDTQYF. The CDR3 bases that were read are TGTGCCAGCGGTGATGCTAACTGGGACGGCCAAGAC.

In its sample, this clone was seen a few times. Gene names and germline refer to mouse. Read data end 4 residues before the CDR3 end; the end is taken from the germline J gene. The chain couples TRBV13-1 to TRBJ2-2; 13 bases are a match to TRBD2. CDR1 and CDR2 (germline): NSHNY, SYGAGN. This CDR3 spans 16 amino acids. V lost 5 bases and J lost 4; bases outside the gene matches: 5. Partial CDR3 DNA: TGTGCCAGCAGGACCGGGACTGGGGGGGTCACCGGG. Translating it yields CASRTGTGGVTG. The complete CDR3 protein is CASRTGTGGVTGQLYF.

This clone was seen only a few times. The gene names here belong to mouse. The CDR3 end is not reached by the read, which stops 3 residues before it; the germline J gene fills it in. The J gene is TRBJ1-6, the V gene TRBV5; a possible D gene is TRBD1 (5 bases). Being an ORF, TRBJ1-6 has a function that is uncertain. Between the trimmed V and J ends, which lost 1 base and 4 bases, there was a span of 5 bases. Germline CDR1 is LGHNA and CDR2 is YNLKQL (reference sequence). This CDR3 is 14 amino acids long. CDR3 DNA, as far as it was read: TGTGCCAGCAGCCAAGGGACATATAATTCGCCC. Its protein is CASSQGTYNSP. The whole CDR3 protein is CASSQGTYNSPLYF.

This clone was detected only a few times. The gene names here belong to mouse. The read terminates 4 residues before the CDR3 end, so the remaining end is supplied by the germline J gene. The chain has TRBV5 and TRBJ2-3, with 10 nucleotides matching TRBD2. The V gene's germline CDR1 is LGHNA and CDR2 YNLKQL (reference sequence). The ends lost 1 base at V and 2 bases at J; junction bases unmatched: 3. This CDR3 contains 16 residues. The CDR3 reads CASSQGLGGFAETLYF. The covered CDR3 bases are TGTGCCAGCAGCCAAGGACTGGGGGGTTTTGCAGAA.

For this clone: Genes and germline come from the mouse. The read comes to an end 4 residues before the CDR3 does, leaving the germline J gene to fill in the end. The V and J genes are TRBV29 and TRBJ1-2; 7 bases match TRBD1. Germline lookup yields CDR1 MSHET and CDR2 SYDVDS. CDR3 length: 14 amino acids. CDR3 amino acids: CASSLAGTEPDYTF. The covered CDR3 bases are TGTGCTAGCAGTTTAGCCGGGACAGAGCCC.

This clone has only a few counts. Gene names are the mouse ones. This CDR3 reads CASSIDGTGSNSPLYF. The part of the CDR3 DNA that was read is TGTGCCAGCAGTATAGATGGGACAGGGAGTAATTCGCCC. The rearrangement uses TRBV19 and TRBJ1-6, with 9 bases lining up with TRBD1. The CDR3 end is not reached by the read, which stops 3 residues before it; the germline J gene fills it in. TRBJ1-6 is an open reading frame, and its role is uncertain. Trimming removed 0 bases from V and 6 bases from J; junction bases left unmatched: 4. This CDR3 region has 16 residues. Germline CDR1 is FNHDT and CDR2 is SITEND (reference sequence).

This clone was counted only a few times. Gene names and germline refer to mouse. The read ends 3 residues shy of where the CDR3 ends; the end is completed using the germline J gene. The chain joins TRBV13-3 to TRBJ1-6; 8 nucleotides match TRBD1. TRBJ1-6 falls under the ORF class, with uncertain function. V lost 2 bases and J lost 9; bases outside the gene matches: 4. The CDR3 is made up of 14 amino acids. The germline V gene has CDR1 NNHDY and CDR2 SYVADS. The covered CDR3 bases are TGTGCCAGCAGTGACGGCAGGGGGCCTTCGCCC. The encoded protein is CASSDGRGPSP. The entire CDR3 protein reads CASSDGRGPSPLYF.

This clone was seen a handful of times. Gene names follow the mouse nomenclature. The read ends 4 residues early relative to the CDR3; the germline J gene fills the gap. The sample carries other DNA sequences with the same CDR3. This chain connects TRBV1 to TRBJ2-3; TRBD2 matches 7 bases. The CDR3 runs 15 residues. CDR1 is NSQYPW and CDR2 is LRSPGD in the germline V gene (reference sequence). Trimming took 2 bases from V and 0 from J; bases not matched to a gene: 2. Here the CDR3 reads CTCSALGVSAETLYF. Partial CDR3 DNA: TGCACCTGCAGTGCACTGGGGGTTAGTGCAGAA.

Concerning this clone itself: Gene names are mouse gene names. The CDR3 extends 4 residues past the end of the read, so its final part is completed from the germline J gene. J is TRBJ1-2 and V is TRBV19; D may be TRBD1 (5 bases). The CDR3 totals 15 residues. The germline V gene has CDR1 FNHDT and CDR2 SITEND (reference sequence). Trimming removed 2 bases from V and 3 bases from J, with 14 bases in between. The CDR3 sequence: CASSMRGKSDSDYTF. The DNA read from the CDR3 is TGTGCCAGCAGTATGAGGGGAAAGAGTGACTCC.

This clone was found a few times. Mouse germline and gene names are used. The CDR3 extends 4 residues past the end of the read, so its final part is completed from the germline J gene. The chain has TRBV1 and TRBJ1-2; D is unclear. Germline CDR1 and CDR2: NSQYPW and LRSPGD (reference sequence). The CDR3 is 12 residues long. This chain's CDR3 is CTCSAERADYTF. Partial CDR3 DNA: TGCACCTGCAGTGCAGAAAGGGCC.

This clone appeared a few times. Gene labels here are mouse ones. Sequencing ends 4 residues short of the CDR3 end; the germline J gene provides the rest. The chain couples TRBV13-1 to TRBJ1-1, with 10 bases aligning to TRBD1. CDR3 size: 12 residues. Germline V gene lookup returns CDR1 NSHNY and CDR2 SYGAGN. The covered CDR3 bases are TGTGCCAGCAGGACAGGGGGCCCA. This encodes CASRTGGP. The CDR3 in full is CASRTGGPEVFF.

Details on this clone: Germline and genes: mouse. The read falls 3 residues short of the CDR3 end, and the missing part is taken from the germline J gene. This chain connects TRBV13-3 to TRBJ1-6, with TRBD1 matching 7 bases. TRBJ1-6 is given ORF status, its function remaining uncertain. The CDR3 has 17 residues. The germline V gene has CDR1 NNHDY and CDR2 SYVADS. V lost 2 bases, J lost 0 bases, and 5 bases stayed unmatched. The sequenced part of the CDR3 DNA is TGTGCCAGCAGTGAGCCCGGGACAGTTTCCTATAATTCGCCC. Protein product: CASSEPGTVSYNSP. Given in full, the CDR3 is CASSEPGTVSYNSPLYF.

This clone was seen only a few times. All gene names here are mouse names. The observed sequence ends 4 residues before the CDR3 terminus, with the missing tail filled in from the germline J gene. At the DNA level, this CDR3 is encoded by other sequences in the same sample as well. J is TRBJ2-3 and V is TRBV1; D tentatively reads TRBD1 or TRBD2 (5 bases each). Between the trimmed V and J ends, which lost 1 base and 4 bases, there was a span of 6 bases. This CDR3 has 13 amino acids. Germline-derived CDR1 and CDR2 are NSQYPW and LRSPGD (reference sequence). This chain's CDR3 is CTCSAGGPETLYF. The DNA read from the CDR3 is TGCACCTGCAGTGCAGGGGGCCCAGAA.

This clone was seen many times. All gene names here are mouse names. The DNA ends 3 residues before the CDR3 does, and the rest of the CDR3 is filled in from the germline J gene. The J gene is TRBJ1-6, the V gene TRBV13-3, with D hard to call. TRBJ1-6 is given ORF status, its function remaining uncertain. This CDR3 comprises 14 residues. V was cut by 3 bases and J by 3 bases, with 7 bases left in between. CDR1 and CDR2 from the germline V gene are NNHDY and SYVADS. Incomplete CDR3 DNA: TGTGCCAGCAGTGTCAGAAACTATAATTCGCCC. Its translation is CASSVRNYNSP. The complete CDR3 protein is CASSVRNYNSPLYF.

This clone appeared a few times. All gene names here are mouse names. The CDR3 end is not reached by the read, which stops 4 residues before it; the germline J gene fills it in. The chain uses TRBV13-3 and TRBJ2-5, with 7 bases fitting TRBD1. Germline V gives CDR1 NNHDY, CDR2 SYVADS. This CDR3 spans 14 amino acids. Trimming cost V 5 bases and J 2 bases; bases outside gene matches: 5. The CDR3 DNA, read in part, is TGTGCCAGCAGGCACAGGGGCGGCCAAGAC. This encodes CASRHRGGQD. The full-length CDR3 reads as CASRHRGGQDTQYF.

This clone was seen at least ten times. All gene names here are mouse names. The CDR3 extends 4 residues past the end of the read, so its final part is completed from the germline J gene. Other DNA sequences from this sample encode an identical CDR3 as well. The chain is built from TRBV13-1 and TRBJ2-5, with 7 bases identical to TRBD2. This CDR3 region has 13 residues. Looked up from germline, CDR1 is NSHNY and CDR2 is SYGAGN. CDR3 DNA (partial): TGTGCCAGCAGTGGGACTGGTGAAGAC. Translation: CASSGTGED. The CDR3 in its entirety is CASSGTGEDTQYF.